This TCR beta chain was captured in a study of blood T cell repertoires in COVID-19. The wider study: The United States, Italy and Spain were the sources of the acute and convalescent COVID-19 samples. From T cells, B-cell-depleted T cells, or PBMCs came the material, which was cDNA or gDNA.

Authors' methods: Estimation of nucleated cell counts was performed using reference gene primer amplification. TCRdb keeps only in-frame clones here, not all; method: immunoSEQ multiplex PCR. D and trimming come from the DNA, and the V and J calls and clone size come from that table. The sample holds 230,000 or so clones, 65% to 85% seen once. The CDR3 loop spans 14 amino acids. Trimming cost V 1 base and J 4 bases, with 13 bases left between them. Germline V gene lookup returns CDR1 GTSNPN and CDR2 SVGIG (reference sequence). The chain has TRBV30 and TRBJ1-2, with D uncertain. The sequenced sample consisted of peripheral blood. This sequence was found in a man aged 35 to 55 with active or convalescent COVID-19. The CDR3 loop is CAWSDSGKIYGYTF. DNA of the CDR3: TGTGCCTGGAGTGACTCGGGGAAAATCTATGGCTACACCTTC.